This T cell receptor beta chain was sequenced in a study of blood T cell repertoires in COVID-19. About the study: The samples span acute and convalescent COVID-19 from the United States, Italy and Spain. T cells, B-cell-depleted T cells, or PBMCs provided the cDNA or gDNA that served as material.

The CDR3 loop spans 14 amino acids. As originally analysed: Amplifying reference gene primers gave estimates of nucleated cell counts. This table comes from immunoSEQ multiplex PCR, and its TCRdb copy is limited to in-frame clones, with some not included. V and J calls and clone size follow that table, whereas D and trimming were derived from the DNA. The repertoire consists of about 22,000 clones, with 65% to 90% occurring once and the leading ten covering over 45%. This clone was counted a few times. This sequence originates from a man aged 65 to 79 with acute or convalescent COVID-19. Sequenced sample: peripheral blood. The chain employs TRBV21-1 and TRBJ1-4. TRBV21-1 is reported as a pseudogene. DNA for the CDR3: TGTGCCAGCACTCCCGGGGGTACTAATGAAAAACTGTTTTTT. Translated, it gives CASTPGGTNEKLFF.